This T cell receptor beta chain is drawn from a study of blood T cell repertoires in COVID-19. Profiled with immunoSEQ multiplex PCR; TCRdb holds only in-frame clones, not every one. The data contain 140,000 to 150,000 clones, over 70% of them singletons. This receptor was obtained from a woman aged 60 to 75 with acute or convalescent COVID-19. What was sequenced was peripheral blood.

The CDR3 DNA reads as TGTGCCAGCAGCGACCGAACTCAACAGGGTTGTGGCTACACCTTC. It yields the protein CASSDRTQQGCGYTF. This chain uses TRBV12-1 with TRBJ1-2; TRBD1 is the table's D call and was not checked against the DNA. TRBV12-1 is noted as a pseudogene. The CDR3 consists of 15 residues.